This TCR beta chain stems from a study of Graves' ophthalmopathy and Graves' hyperthyroidism. This CDR3 has 16 residues. J was trimmed by 3 bases and V by 3 bases; bases with no gene match: 9. Germline assignment: CDR1 SNHLY and CDR2 FYNNEI. RNA served as the template for amplifying TCR beta CDR3 regions. First-round RT-PCR relied on HTBI primers, and a second-round multiplex PCR came next. TCRdb redid the calling of the multiplex PCR reads with MiXCR, one entry per CDR3 protein. The sample contains tens of thousands of distinct CDR3 sequences, over 45% of which appear only once. The starting material, about 9.9 ml of fresh peripheral blood, provided the PBMCs.

This chain uses TRBV2 with TRBJ2-7; 9 bases map to TRBD1. The sample was peripheral blood. The clonotype comes from an adult man with Graves' ophthalmopathy. CDR3 DNA: TGTGCCAGCAGTGACGGGACAGGGTTTATCATCTACGAGCAGTACTTC. This codes for CASSDGTGFIIYEQYF.